The 30 T cell receptor beta chains presented below share a single source sample, sequenced in a study of shared clonotypes between healthy human individuals. Assay: immunoSEQ multiplex PCR; the TCRdb copy retains only in-frame clones and omits some. The sample yields 2.5 million or so clones, approximately 94% seen once. Sequencing was performed on naive CD4+ T cells sorted from blood. This sample's subset: CD45RA+ positively selected. These receptors were collected from a young man in good health.

For this clone: The sample carries other DNA sequences with the same CDR3. The CDR3 DNA follows: TGTGCCAGCAGCTTAGCTGGGGCGGATACGCAGTATTTT. It specifies CASSLAGADTQYF. The V gene is TRBV11-2, the J gene TRBJ2-3, with D perhaps matching TRBD1 (5 bases). V lost 1 base, J lost 6 bases, and 8 bases lay in between. Germline V gene sequence: CDR1 SGHAT, CDR2 FQNNGV. The CDR3 totals 13 residues.

The rearrangement joins TRBV7-2 to TRBJ2-5; D is possibly TRBD1 (6 bases). V was clipped by 5 bases and J by 2 bases, with 27 bases between them. In germline, CDR1 is SGHTA, CDR2 FQGNSA. The CDR3 length is 19 residues. This chain's CDR3 is CASSPPEIGFWDIQETQYF. Written as DNA, the CDR3 is TGTGCCAGCAGCCCCCCGGAAATCGGGTTTTGGGACATACAAGAGACCCAGTACTTC.

In its sample, this clone was seen a few times. This sequence joins TRBV14 and TRBJ1-2, with 8 nucleotides matching TRBD1. The CDR3 spans 13 residues. Germline assignment: CDR1 SGHDN and CDR2 FVKESK. V lost 4 bases and J lost 3; bases outside the gene matches: 1. Written as DNA, the CDR3 is TGTGCCAGCAGCCTGGACAGGGACTATGGCTACACCTTC. It specifies CASSLDRDYGYTF. Using reference TRBV14 and TRBJ1-2 for the parts outside the CDR3, the full variable domain is EAGVTQFPSHSVIEKGQTVTLRCDPISGHDNLYWYRRVMGKEIKFLLHFVKESKQDESGMPNNRFLAERTGGTYSTLKVQPAELEDSGVYFCASSLDRDYGYTFGSGTRLTVV.

For this clone: Distinct nucleotide sequences in the sample also encode this CDR3. The chain couples TRBV5-1 to TRBJ2-6; D ambiguous. CDR1 SGHRS and CDR2 YFSETQ come from the germline V gene. Trimming removed 4 bases from V and 1 base from J, with 6 bases in between. CDR3 length equals 14 residues. The CDR3 DNA is TGCGCCAGCAGCCGCAGTTCTGGGGCCAACGTCCTGACTTTC. Protein product: CASSRSSGANVLTF.

This sequence joins TRBV5-3 and TRBJ1-3; TRBD1 is a possible D gene (6 bases). TRBV5-3 is an open reading frame, and its role is uncertain. V dropped 4 bases and J dropped 0 bases, with 14 bases sitting between them. This CDR3 comprises 16 residues. For the CDR3, the DNA is TGTGCCAGAAGCCCGGGGACACCGAGCTCTGGAAACACCATATATTTT. Protein product: CARSPGTPSSGNTIYF.

This clone was counted only a few times. The chain recombines TRBV19 with TRBJ1-6; D gene unclear. Germline CDR1 LNHDA, CDR2 SQIVND (reference sequence). V was cut by 2 bases and J by 9 bases, with 11 bases left in between. The CDR3 runs to 14 residues. CDR3 DNA: TGTGCCAGTAGTATACGGTCAGGCGGTTCACCCCTCCACTTT. This translates into CASSIRSGGSPLHF.

As concerns this clone: The sample holds other DNA sequences that translate to the same CDR3. J is TRBJ1-5 and V is TRBV5-1; D gene ambiguous. Germline-derived CDR1 and CDR2 are SGHRS and YFSETQ. V was shortened by 1 base and J by 3 bases, with 8 bases between the two germline ends. The CDR3 covers 14 residues. CDR3: CASSLSGYNQPQHF. The CDR3 nucleotides are TGCGCCAGCAGCTTGTCGGGGTACAATCAGCCCCAGCATTTT.

The chain links TRBV6-4 to TRBJ2-3; 8 nucleotides agree with TRBD1. Germline CDR1 reads MRHNA; CDR2 reads SNTAGT. V dropped 4 bases and J dropped 4; count of bases not matched to a gene: 4. CDR3 length: 14 amino acids. The chain's CDR3 is CASSGQGAADTQYF. The CDR3 nucleotides read TGTGCCAGCAGTGGGCAGGGGGCTGCAGATACGCAGTATTTT.

The chain employs TRBV6-5 and TRBJ1-2, with 9 bases that match TRBD1. Losses at the gene ends were 6 bases for V and 8 bases for J; bases not matched to a gene: 10. Germline V gene data show CDR1 as MNHEY and CDR2 as SVGAGI. This CDR3 contains 14 residues. DNA of the CDR3: TGTGCCAGCAGCCCTCATCTACAGGGGGCAGGCTACACCTTC. Amino acid sequence: CASSPHLQGAGYTF.

V usage is TRBV15 and J usage is TRBJ2-7; 7 bases line up with TRBD2. Trimming at V came to 1 base and at J to 2 bases, leaving 2 bases not matched to a gene. The CDR3 sequence is 14 residues long. Germline CDR1 and CDR2: LNHNV and YYDKDF (reference sequence). CDR3 sequence reads: CATSRAAGAYEQYF. CDR3 sequence (DNA): TGTGCCACCAGCAGAGCCGCGGGGGCCTACGAGCAGTACTTC.

V usage is TRBV25-1 and J usage is TRBJ2-1; 8 bases agree with TRBD2. This CDR3 spans 15 amino acids. Germline V gene data show CDR1 as MGHDK and CDR2 as SYGVNS. With 1 base clipped from V and 8 bases from J, the junction kept 7 bases outside the gene matches. CDR3 bases: TGTGCCAGCAGTGAATCGGGACTAGGGTCCCATGAGCAGTTCTTC. Amino acid sequence: CASSESGLGSHEQFF.

The chain combines TRBV7-2 with TRBJ2-5; TRBD1 agrees at 12 bases. The CDR3 extends over 14 amino acids. Germline-derived CDR1 and CDR2 are SGHTA and FQGNSA. Trimming cost V 7 bases and J 4 bases; bases outside gene matches: 4. CDR3 residues: CASNRDRGLETQYF. CDR3 DNA sequence: TGTGCCAGCAACCGGGACAGGGGGCTAGAGACCCAGTACTTC.

The genes are TRBV10-3 and TRBJ1-2, with 8 bases lining up with TRBD1. The CDR3 runs 13 residues. CDR1 ENHRY and CDR2 SYGVKD come from the germline V gene. Trimming cost V 7 bases and J 4 bases; bases outside gene matches: 5. The DNA for the CDR3 is TGTGCCATCACCCCCGGGACAGGCTATGGCTACACCTTC. Its protein is CAITPGTGYGYTF.

The rearrangement uses TRBV4-1 and TRBJ1-4; 8 nucleotides agree with TRBD1. The CDR3 extends over 16 amino acids. V shed 3 bases, J shed 7 bases, and the junction held 10 bases outside the gene matches. Germline CDR1 and CDR2: MGHRA and YSYEKL. The CDR3 nucleotides are TGCGCCAGCAGCCACTTTCAGGGGGCGCGAGGTGAAAAACTGTTTTTT. Its protein is CASSHFQGARGEKLFF.

As to this clone: In the same sample, other DNA sequences code for this CDR3. The chain has TRBV10-3 and TRBJ1-5; 7 nucleotides line up with TRBD1. CDR1 and CDR2 from the germline V gene are ENHRY and SYGVKD. The CDR3 loop spans 14 amino acids. V shed 3 bases, J shed 2 bases, and the junction held 1 base outside the gene matches. The CDR3 region is CAISETGGNQPQHF. The CDR3 DNA sequence: TGTGCCATCAGTGAAACAGGGGGCAATCAGCCCCAGCATTTT.

The chain combines TRBV6-1 with TRBJ2-7; 13 bases match TRBD2. V lost 4 bases, J lost 2 bases, and 5 bases stayed unmatched. CDR3 length: 16 residues. Germline V gene sequence: CDR1 MNHNS, CDR2 SASEGT. This CDR3 reads CASSALLAGGPYEQYF. CDR3 in DNA: TGTGCCAGCAGTGCCCTACTAGCGGGGGGGCCCTACGAGCAGTACTTC.

The CDR3 loop reads CASSPAFGGPNTEAFF. CDR3 DNA: TGTGCCAGCAGCCCTGCTTTCGGGGGCCCGAACACTGAAGCTTTCTTT. The chain couples TRBV7-2 to TRBJ1-1; weak D call: TRBD1 (6 bases). This CDR3 has 16 amino acids. Germline lookup yields CDR1 SGHTA and CDR2 FQGNSA. Deletions cut 5 bases from V and 1 base from J, with 17 bases between.

Of note for this clone: Other DNA sequences in the same sample also yield this CDR3. This chain connects TRBV6-6 to TRBJ2-3; the match to TRBD2 covers 8 bases. V was pared by 7 bases and J by 3 bases, with 9 bases of the junction left unmatched. The CDR3 contains 15 residues. CDR1 MNHNY and CDR2 SVGAGI come from the germline V gene (reference sequence). DNA for the CDR3: TGTGCCAGCACCCCCCGGGGGGGTAGTACAGATACGCAGTATTTT. This codes for CASTPRGGSTDTQYF.

As for this clone: Within the sample, other DNA sequences also encode this same CDR3. V is TRBV18 and J is TRBJ2-3, with D unclear. CDR3 size: 14 residues. Germline lookup yields CDR1 KGHSH and CDR2 LQKENI. Trimming pared 3 bases from V and 2 bases from J, leaving 9 bases between. CDR3 DNA: TGTGCCAGCTCACCGCCCGGGTTCACAGATACGCAGTATTTT. This sequence encodes CASSPPGFTDTQYF.

The rearrangement uses TRBV10-3 and TRBJ1-1; no definite D call. The germline V gene encodes CDR1 ENHRY and CDR2 SYGVKD. Between the trimmed V and J ends, which lost 2 bases and 0 bases, there was a span of 10 bases. The CDR3 length is 15 residues. CDR3 sequence: CAISEAARMNTEAFF. As DNA, the CDR3 is TGTGCCATCAGTGAGGCAGCGCGAATGAACACTGAAGCTTTCTTT.

CDR3 nucleotides: TGTGCCAGCAGCTTAGCGGGGGGACGCTACAATGAGCAGTTCTTC. It translates to CASSLAGGRYNEQFF. The rearrangement uses TRBV7-3 and TRBJ2-1; 8 nucleotides agree with TRBD2. Trimming took 2 bases from V and 3 from J; bases not matched to a gene: 3. CDR3 length: 15 residues. CDR1 and CDR2 from the germline V gene are SGHTA and FQGTGA.

V and J are TRBV6-1 and TRBJ1-1; D is unresolved. The V gene lost 0 bases and the J gene lost 8 bases, with 28 bases spanning the gap. Germline CDR1 reads MNHNS; CDR2 reads SASEGT. CDR3 size: 19 residues. Here the CDR3 DNA reads TGTGCCAGCAGTGAAGCGCTTCGGCAGGTTGTTACTAAGAGGTTGGAAGCTTTCTTT. The encoded protein is CASSEALRQVVTKRLEAFF.

The chain has TRBV6-6 and TRBJ2-7, with no clear D. V was cut by 0 bases and J by 4 bases, with 10 bases left in between. The CDR3 is 14 residues long. Germline V gene sequence: CDR1 MNHNY, CDR2 SVGAGI (reference sequence). The CDR3 sequence: CASSYSLDWYEQYF. The CDR3 nucleotides read TGTGCCAGCAGTTACTCCCTAGACTGGTACGAGCAGTACTTC.

V and J are TRBV5-1 and TRBJ2-1, with 7 nucleotides matching TRBD1. V shed 4 bases and J 6 bases; nucleotides not matched to a gene: 10. The CDR3 contains 15 residues. CDR1 and CDR2 (germline): SGHRS, YFSETQ. The CDR3 is CASSPMTGLSNEQFF. CDR3 in DNA: TGCGCCAGCAGCCCGATGACAGGGCTCAGCAATGAGCAGTTCTTC.

The genes are TRBV4-1 and TRBJ2-7, with 10 bases fitting TRBD2. V gave up 4 bases and J gave up 3 bases; unmatched junction bases: 6. Germline-derived CDR1 and CDR2 are MGHRA and YSYEKL. The CDR3 length is 15 residues. CDR3: CASSLTSGTDYEQYF. In DNA form, the CDR3 reads TGCGCCAGCAGCCTAACTAGCGGGACCGACTACGAGCAGTACTTC.

The gene calls are TRBV6-6 and TRBJ1-6, with D maybe TRBD1 (6 bases). The V gene lost 10 bases and the J gene lost 8 bases, with 21 bases spanning the gap. The CDR3 length is 15 residues. The germline CDR1 and CDR2 sequences are MNHNY and SVGAGI (reference sequence). CDR3 in DNA: TGTGCCACTACGAGACAGGCTCCTCCTTATTCACCCCTCCACTTT. Translation: CATTRQAPPYSPLHF.

Comments on this clone: The identical CDR3 is also encoded by other nucleotide sequences in the sample. This rearrangement joins TRBV9 to TRBJ2-1; TRBD2 matches at 8 bases. Unmatched junction bases numbered 2, after V lost 0 bases and J lost 3 bases. From germline, CDR1 is SGDLS and CDR2 YYNGEE. The CDR3 totals 15 residues. The CDR3 spells CASSVGRGDYNEQFF. The CDR3 region has the DNA TGTGCCAGCAGCGTAGGGCGGGGGGACTACAATGAGCAGTTCTTC.

The chain carries TRBV7-8 and TRBJ2-5; D is unclear. The V end lost 4 bases, the J end lost 2 bases, and 8 bases lay between the germline ends. There are 13 residues in the CDR3. Per germline, CDR1 SGHVS and CDR2 FQNEAQ. The CDR3 protein is CASSYGRQETQYF. The DNA for the CDR3 is TGTGCCAGCAGCTACGGACGGCAAGAGACCCAGTACTTC.

The count of this clone is one. The rearrangement uses TRBV29-1 and TRBJ2-5; D is unclear. Germline-derived CDR1 and CDR2 are SQVTM and ANQGSEA. V was clipped by 2 bases and J by 4 bases, with 11 bases between them. This CDR3 comprises 13 residues. The CDR3 nucleotides are TGCAGCGTTGAAAGGAGTATAGGAGAGACCCAGTACTTC. This sequence encodes CSVERSIGETQYF. The full variable domain, rest sourced from reference TRBV29-1 and TRBJ2-5, is SAVISQKPSRDICQRGTSLTIQCQVDSQVTMMFWYRQQPGQSLTLIATANQGSEATYESGFVIDKFPISRPNLTFSTLTVSNMSPEDSSIYLCSVERSIGETQYFGPGTRLLVL.

The chain is built from TRBV5-5 and TRBJ2-7; D unclear. V lost 1 base, J lost 5 bases, and 16 bases lay in between. Germline loops: CDR1 SGHKS, CDR2 YYEKEE (reference sequence). This CDR3 has 15 residues. The CDR3 sequence is CASSLSPLERDEQYF. Here the CDR3 DNA reads TGTGCCAGCAGCTTGTCACCACTGGAAAGGGACGAGCAGTACTTC.